Given below is one T cell receptor beta chain in context. In its sample, this clone was seen a few times. Its specific antigen is unknown. Qualities for individual bases were not recorded, and no much larger clone is one base off. The data are from a study of beta chain features in type 1 diabetes (dated by TCRdb to between 2018 and 2020). The study in broad terms: No differences in mean age, gender distribution, total cell number or subset yield were found between patients and healthy donors. The study compared TCRB repertoires of sorted circulating CD4+ T cell subsets between recently diagnosed type 1 diabetes patients and matched healthy donors. Naive and central memory subsets were obtained from all 30 or so donors, but regulatory and stem cell-like memory subsets were isolated from only 8 patients and about 8 healthy donors. Across all samples, some 110,000,000 sorted cells were examined, and cell number per subset correlated strongly with RNA yield.

What the work shows at the level of the full study, not this receptor alone: Naive, central memory and regulatory TCRB repertoires appeared to be more alike among patients than among healthy donors. Sequencing cDNA rather than genomic DNA could over-represent highly expressing activated cells, although activation and CD3 levels did not differ between groups. Fewer insertions and more nucleotide deletions at VDJ recombination sites were observed in patients with type 1 diabetes, implying thymic rearrangement abnormalities. PCR might favor shorter templates, but patient and control samples were amplified and corrected together, so any skew would affect both groups equally. In all four CD4+ subsets, TCRB CDR3 length was moderately but significantly shorter in type 1 diabetes patients. HLA sub-analyses involved small numbers of individuals, so any influence of HLA type on TCRB rearrangement remained unresolved.

Compared with germline, V lacks 2 bases and J lacks 4 bases; bases without a gene match: 8. For CDR1 and CDR2, the germline V gene lists SQVTM and ANQGSEA. Taken from cysteine to phenylalanine, the CDR3 has 14 residues. The kept DNA is CDR3 alone, 42 bases in frame from the first base. A single peripheral blood draw of approximately 120 mL on average was collected from each donor into heparinised tubes. A BD FACSAria II and a panel including CD45RO, CCR7, CD25, CD127, CD95 and CD27 were used to sort naive, central memory, regulatory and stem cell-like memory CD4+ T cells. A purity above 95% was achieved for all sorted populations. Right away, PBMCs were isolated by Lymphoprep density gradient centrifugation and were stained directly, with no culture step. Samples were stained and sorted in pairs, with one healthy donor and one patient per experiment, so that batch effects were minimized. The entire isolated RNA was reverse transcribed using the High Capacity cDNA Reverse Transcription Kit, and thus expressed TCRB transcripts were sequenced. Deep immunoSEQ sequencing was performed on naive, central memory and regulatory T cell samples, with an average of approximately 3.9 million total reads per sample. After sorted cells were lysed in RLT buffer, RNA was extracted with DNase-treated RNeasy Micro or Mini kits, with the choice depending on cell number. Each cell subset was processed on its own to prevent cross-contamination, while patient and healthy donor samples were processed together. The immunoSEQ multiplex PCR was used to amplify TCRB sequences from cDNA, yielding 87-bp fragments that span the CDR3 region. Amplicons were sequenced on the Illumina HiSeq platform. The paper's data handling went like this. PCR bias was corrected computationally using synthetic template baselines, and reads within Hamming distance 2 were collapsed, with unmergeable singletons discarded. Reads were aligned against IMGT to assign V, D and J genes, CDR3 length and insertions or deletions at six rearrangement sites. Within each subset, clonotype counts were normalized to sorted cell number, after which true diversity and Gini coefficients were computed with the tcR R package. The overlap coefficient, calculated on TCRB nucleotide sequences, was used to quantify repertoire sharing. Out-of-frame TCRB sequences from naive cells were analyzed as a proxy for the pre-selection repertoire. Held by TCRdb, this immuneACCESS table contains in-frame sequences only and omits some clones. Under half of the omission traces to an unresolved V gene where checked; the cause of the rest is unknown. V, J and clone size are taken as reported in that table, and D and trimming were inferred from the DNA itself. This sample gives some 240,000 clones in total; 16% of them show up just once. The ten largest account for 0.085% of the sample.

The specimen was naive CD4+ T cells from blood. The sample's cell subset or site label is to be understood as: true naive CD4+ T cells. The sequence joins TRBV29-1 to TRBJ2-7, with 7 bases in between that match TRBD1. The TCR sequence derives from a man aged 25 to 45 with type 1 diabetes. The nucleotides read TGCAGCGTTGAACCCGTGACAGGGACATACGAGCAGTACTTC. Translated, it reads CSVEPVTGTYEQYF.